Listed below are T cell receptor beta chains from one sample, sequenced in a study of blood T cells in healthy people across ages. TCRdb called the 5' RACE reads again in MiXCR, with one record for every CDR3 protein. The table includes 850,000 to 1,000,000 distinct CDR3 sequences, about 48% detected once. The sequenced sample was blood. All receptors come from a man younger than 45 in good health. Both conserved end residues are part of each CDR3. A D gene is named only where the DNA matches it firmly. Where a row states a size, it is once, few, many or the class of an expanded clone; other rows omit it.

j_call,cdr3_length,d_call,v_call,clone_size,cdr3_aa,cdr3_nt
TRBJ2-1,13,TRBD2,TRBV29-1,.,CSVGAGGYNEQFF,TGCAGCGTTGGAGCGGGGGGTTACAATGAGCAGTTCTTC
TRBJ1-1,17,.,TRBV11-2,.,CASSLNRDWGENTEAFF,TGTGCCAGCAGCTTGAACCGGGACTGGGGGGAGAACACTGAAGCTTTCTTT
TRBJ2-3,16,.,TRBV2,few,CASSDSWTRGTDTQYF,TGTGCCAGCAGTGACAGCTGGACAAGAGGCACAGATACGCAGTATTTT
TRBJ2-3,16,TRBD2,TRBV20-1,.,CSARVAGPRSTDTQYF,TGCAGTGCTAGAGTAGCGGGGCCCCGAAGCACAGATACGCAGTATTTT
TRBJ2-4,18,.,TRBV4-3,.,CASSQDPGDIVAKNIQYF,TGCGCCAGCAGCCAAGATCCAGGGGATATAGTAGCCAAAAACATTCAGTACTTC
TRBJ2-7,13,.,TRBV12-3/TRBV12-4,.,CASSVMSGYEQYF,TGTGCCAGCAGTGTAATGTCAGGGTACGAGCAGTACTTC
TRBJ1-1,14,.,TRBV29-1,.,CSVRAGTGNTEAFF,TGCAGCGTGCGGGCCGGGACGGGGAACACTGAAGCTTTCTTT
TRBJ2-7,15,.,TRBV7-9,few,CASSRLEDGTYEQYF,TGTGCCAGCAGCCGACTAGAGGACGGCACCTACGAGCAGTACTTC
TRBJ2-3,17,TRBD2,TRBV24-1,.,CATSDRTSGDLTDTQYF,TGTGCCACCAGTGACCGAACTAGCGGGGACCTCACAGATACGCAGTATTTT
TRBJ1-6,15,TRBD1,TRBV12-3/TRBV12-4,many,CASRKGQGTNSPLHF,TGTGCCAGCAGGAAGGGACAGGGTACCAATTCACCCCTCCACTTT
TRBJ2-5,14,.,TRBV3-1,.,CASRESGEQETQYF,TGTGCCAGCAGGGAATCCGGGGAACAAGAGACCCAGTACTTC
TRBJ2-7,15,TRBD1,TRBV3-1,.,CASSQEGQGTAGQYF,TGTGCCAGCAGCCAAGAGGGACAGGGGACCGCAGGGCAGTACTTC
TRBJ2-7,14,TRBD1,TRBV10-3,.,CATQVADRGYEQYF,TGTGCCACCCAGGTCGCGGACAGGGGCTACGAGCAGTACTTC
TRBJ1-1,13,.,TRBV7-2,.,CASTPGMNTEAFF,TGTGCCAGCACCCCAGGGATGAACACTGAAGCTTTCTTT
TRBJ2-4,14,.,TRBV20-1,.,CSAGEPKTKNIQYF,TGCAGTGCTGGGGAACCTAAAACGAAAAACATTCAGTACTTC
TRBJ2-7,14,.,TRBV6-1,.,CACFEGPSSHEQYF,TGTGCCTGCTTCGAGGGGCCGAGTTCCCACGAGCAGTACTTC
TRBJ2-6,14,.,TRBV7-9,.,CASSLSGGANVLTF,TGTGCCAGCAGCTTAAGCGGGGGGGCCAACGTCCTGACTTTC
TRBJ2-6,14,.,TRBV2,.,CASLTSSGANVLTF,TGTGCCAGCCTGACCTCCTCTGGGGCCAACGTCCTGACTTTC
TRBJ1-6,15,TRBD1,TRBV20-1,.,CSAETGQEYNSPLHF,TGCAGTGCAGAAACGGGACAGGAATATAATTCACCCCTCCACTTT
TRBJ2-1,13,.,TRBV6-5,many,CASSPGLLGEQFF,TGTGCCAGCAGTCCGGGTCTCTTAGGTGAGCAGTTCTTC
TRBJ2-5,16,.,TRBV27,few,CASSLRREQGRETQYF,TGTGCCAGCAGTCTCCGCAGGGAGCAGGGTAGAGAGACCCAGTACTTC